Listed below are T cell receptor beta chains from one sample, sequenced in a study of cytomegalovirus exposure and HLA in healthy donors. The assay was immunoSEQ multiplex PCR, and TCRdb's table has in-frame clones only and misses some. There are roughly 200,000 clones in the sample; about 85% occur only once, and around 0.99% lies in the top ten. The specimen sequenced was PBMCs. Receptors were obtained from a boy between 2 and 10 years old in good health and CMV-seronegative. Each CDR3 is given with its conserved first and last residue. The D gene is left open where the match is weak. Size values are once, few and many counts, or a class for expanded clones, and some rows have none.

>.|TRBV5-1|.|TRBJ1-1
TGCGCCAGCAGGGGAGAAACAGGGACGGCGACTGAAGCTTTCTTT
CASRGETGTATEAFF
>.|TRBV28|.|TRBJ1-1
TGTGCCAGCAGTTTCGGAGGGAGAACTGAAGCTTTCTTT
CASSFGGRTEAFF
>once|TRBV10-3|TRBD1|TRBJ2-2
TGTGCCTTACGGACAGGATCCACCGGGGAGCTGTTTTTT
CALRTGSTGELFF
>.|TRBV7-9|TRBD1|TRBJ1-2
TGTTCCAGCAGCGCCCGGGACAGACTAGACTATGGCTACACCTTC
CSSSARDRLDYGYTF
>.|TRBV5-1|.|TRBJ1-1
TGCGCCAGCCGTACCTTGCAGGGGCGGGACACTGAAGCTTTCTTT
CASRTLQGRDTEAFF
>.|TRBV20-1|.|TRBJ2-3
TGCAGTGCCCCTCGGGGAGATACGCAGTATTTT
CSAPRGDTQYF
>once|TRBV5-1|TRBD1|TRBJ2-7
TGCGCCAGCACGAACCTCCGGGGACAGGGAACCCACGAGCAGTACTTC
CASTNLRGQGTHEQYF
>few|TRBV5-6|.|TRBJ1-1
TGTGCCAGCAGCTTGGCCCTCACTGAAGCTTTCTTT
CASSLALTEAFF
>.|TRBV18|TRBD1|TRBJ2-7
TGTGCCAGCTCACCCGGGACAGGGGCAAGGGAGCAGTACTTC
CASSPGTGAREQYF
>.|TRBV5-8|TRBD1|TRBJ1-6
TGTGCCAGCAGCGAGGACAGGGCGGCTAATTCACCCCTCCACTTT
CASSEDRAANSPLHF
>.|TRBV30|.|TRBJ2-7
TGTGCCTGGAGTGTCTCCTACGAGCAGTACTTC
CAWSVSYEQYF
>.|TRBV10-3|TRBD1|TRBJ2-7
TGTGCCATCACCCCAACAGGGGTCCGGGGAGAGCAGTACTTC
CAITPTGVRGEQYF
>once|TRBV27|TRBD2|TRBJ2-1
TGTGCCAGCAGTTTTGGGCTAGCGGGGGGGTATGAGCAGTTCTTC
CASSFGLAGGYEQFF
>.|TRBV2|TRBD1|TRBJ2-5
TGTGCCAGCGGCGGACAGGGCCGGTACTTC
CASGGQGRYF
>.|TRBV7-9|TRBD2|TRBJ2-1
TGTGCCAGCAGCGCTATCGGGGCGGGGGGCTACAATGAGCAGTTCTTC
CASSAIGAGGYNEQFF
>.|TRBV5-6|TRBD1|TRBJ2-7
TGTGCCAGCAGCTCTACAGGGGGCACGGGCGAGCAGTACTTC
CASSSTGGTGEQYF
>.|TRBV30|.|TRBJ2-1
TGTGCCTGGAGTTCGGAGGTCTCCTACAATGAGCAGTTCTTC
CAWSSEVSYNEQFF
>.|TRBV19|TRBD2|TRBJ2-2
TGTGCCAGTAGTATAGAGAAGAGGACTAGCGGGATCGGGGGGGAGCTGTTTTTT
CASSIEKRTSGIGGELFF
>.|TRBV7-7|.|TRBJ2-1
TGTGCCAGCAGCTTAATCGATTTCGGTGAGCAGTTCTTC
CASSLIDFGEQFF
>.|TRBV7-7|TRBD1|TRBJ1-6
TGTGCCAGGAAAGTATTAGGACAGGGACAAGGATGTAATTCACCCCTCCACTTT
CARKVLGQGQGCNSPLHF
>.|TRBV18|TRBD1|TRBJ1-2
TGTGCCAGCTCACCCCGTACAGGGGGCGACTATGGCTACACCTTC
CASSPRTGGDYGYTF
>.|TRBV28|.|TRBJ1-5
TGTGCCAGCAGTTTAGCGGCATTATATAGCAATCAGCCCCAGCATTTT
CASSLAALYSNQPQHF
>few|TRBV4-1|.|TRBJ2-3
TGCGCCAGCAGCCAAGATTTTCCCAGAGGTACGCAGTATTTT
CASSQDFPRGTQYF
>.|TRBV6-6|.|TRBJ1-6
TGTGCCAGCAGTTACTCGACAGGCTTTAATTCACCCCTCCACTTT
CASSYSTGFNSPLHF
>.|TRBV28|.|TRBJ2-2
TGTGCCAGCAGTTTATCGGGGGACACCGGGGAGCTGTTTTTT
CASSLSGDTGELFF
>.|TRBV5-1|TRBD2|TRBJ2-3
TGCGCCAGCAGAACGACTAGCCCAGATACGCAGTATTTT
CASRTTSPDTQYF
>.|TRBV27|TRBD1|TRBJ1-2
TGTGCCAGCAGTTTGACCTACAGGGGCGGTAGCTATGGCTACACCTTC
CASSLTYRGGSYGYTF
>.|TRBV28|.|TRBJ1-1
TGTGCCAGCAGGGGGAGGGTAAGCCAAGCTTTCTTT
CASRGRVSQAFF
>.|TRBV7-3|TRBD1|TRBJ1-1
TGTGCCAGCAGCCCTAACAGGGGGCCAGTTGCTTTCTTT
CASSPNRGPVAFF